The 21 T cell receptor beta chains below all came from one sample that was sequenced in a study of T-cell reconstitution after alpha-beta-depleted transplantation in children. It was with unique molecular identifiers that the TCRbeta library was prepared. One entry per CDR3 protein, called by TCRdb with MiXCR from the PCR reads. Among about 830,000 distinct CDR3 sequences listed, less than 20% were seen once. The sample consisted of PBMCs, mostly from graft donor cells, taken 360 days after TCRalphabeta/CD19-depleted stem cell transplant. The receptors stem from a male patient aged 10 to 17 who had a stem cell transplant for acute lymphoblastic leukemia, so the T cells may come from the graft donor.

The CDR3 DNA reads TGCAGTGCTAGAGATCGGGACGGCCTCTACGAGCAGTACTTC. Its translation: CSARDRDGLYEQYF. The rearrangement uses TRBV20-1 and TRBJ2-7; possibly TRBD1 or TRBD2 for D (5 bases each). V gave up 0 bases and J gave up 3 bases, with 12 bases separating them. The CDR3 is 14 amino acids. Germline V gene sequence: CDR1 DFQATT, CDR2 SNEGSKA (reference sequence).

The chain links TRBV7-8 to TRBJ1-5; D gene ambiguous. With 3 bases removed from V and 5 bases from J, the gap between germline ends came to 17 bases. Germline-derived CDR1 and CDR2 are SGHVS and FQNEAQ. This CDR3 comprises 16 residues. The CDR3 DNA sequence: TGTGCCAGCAGCTTCCGGACGGGCAGCGGCCATCAGCCCCAGCATTTT. Its translation: CASSFRTGSGHQPQHF. The complete variable domain, with remaining parts taken from reference TRBV7-8 and TRBJ1-5, reads GAGVSQSPRYKVAKRGQDVALRCDPISGHVSLFWYQQALGQGPEFLTYFQNEAQLDKSGLPSDRFFAERPEGSVSTLKIQRTQQEDSAVYLCASSFRTGSGHQPQHFGDGTRLSIL.

This clonotype was observed a few times. J is TRBJ1-1 and V is TRBV6-5; D remains ambiguous. V was trimmed by 4 bases and J by 0 bases, leaving 9 bases between them. Per the germline V gene, CDR1 is MNHEY and CDR2 is SVGAGI. The CDR3 spans 14 residues. In DNA form, the CDR3 reads TGTGCCAGCAGTTTGTCATTGGTGAACACTGAAGCTTTCTTT. It codes for CASSLSLVNTEAFF.

This clonotype was recorded at least ten times. The gene calls are TRBV9 and TRBJ2-1, with a possible D match to TRBD2 (6 bases). Trimming stripped 3 bases from V and 7 bases from J, with 17 bases between. This CDR3 is built from 15 residues. Germline V gene sequence: CDR1 SGDLS, CDR2 YYNGEE. Written as DNA, the CDR3 is TGTGCCAGCAGCGCCAGCGCGGGAATTTGGAATGAGCAGTTCTTC. Translated: CASSASAGIWNEQFF. Full variable domain (remainder filled in from reference TRBV9 and TRBJ2-1): DSGVTQTPKHLITATGQRVTLRCSPRSGDLSVYWYQQSLDQGLQFLIQYYNGEERAKGNILERFSAQQFPDLHSELNLSSLELGDSALYFCASSASAGIWNEQFFGPGTRLTVL.

This clonotype was seen a few times. The rearrangement links TRBV14 to TRBJ2-7, with TRBD2 matching over 11 bases. V dropped 4 bases and J dropped 2; count of bases not matched to a gene: 10. Germline values: CDR1 SGHDN, CDR2 FVKESK. This CDR3 is 17 amino acids long. The DNA for the CDR3 is TGTGCCAGCAGCCCCCCCCGGTTGGGACTAGCGGCCTACGAGCAGTACTTC. Its translation is CASSPPRLGLAAYEQYF.

The chain combines TRBV12-5 with TRBJ1-1; D remains unclear. The V gene's germline CDR1 is LGHNT and CDR2 FRNRAP. This CDR3 spans 13 amino acids. Trimming pared 6 bases from V and 7 bases from J, leaving 15 bases between. CDR3 bases: TGTGCTAGTGGCCCGCGGCCCGGGCTTGAAGCTTTCTTT. Translated, it gives CASGPRPGLEAFF.

This clonotype was detected only a few times. The chain is built from TRBV27 and TRBJ2-1; D might be TRBD2 (5 bases). CDR3 size: 14 residues. Germline lookup yields CDR1 MNHEY and CDR2 SMNVEV (reference sequence). Trimming took off 0 bases at V and 7 bases at J, with 10 bases between the two ends. CDR3 region: CASSLSRRVNEQFF. As DNA, the CDR3 is TGTGCCAGCAGTTTATCGAGGCGGGTAAATGAGCAGTTCTTC.

This clonotype occurred many times. V gene TRBV5-1 combines with J gene TRBJ2-7; possible D gene TRBD2, 6 bases. The germline gives CDR1 SGHRS, CDR2 YFSETQ. V gave up 0 bases and J gave up 2 bases, with 9 bases separating them. This CDR3 is built from 14 residues. The CDR3 reads CASSLVPGAYEQYF. CDR3 coding DNA: TGCGCCAGCAGCTTGGTTCCGGGGGCCTACGAGCAGTACTTC.

The table lists this clonotype with many counts. The chain carries TRBV4-1 and TRBJ2-2; D gene unclear. Germline V gene sequence: CDR1 MGHRA, CDR2 YSYEKL. CDR3 size: 13 residues. The V and J ends lost 3 bases and 1 base respectively, with 3 bases between them. The CDR3 loop reads CASSHKNTGELFF. The CDR3 nucleotides read TGCGCCAGCAGCCATAAGAACACCGGGGAGCTGTTTTTT.

This clonotype was counted between two and nine times. V and J are TRBV12-3 or TRBV12-4 and TRBJ1-2; 9 bases map to TRBD1. V lost 5 bases and J lost 8; bases outside the gene matches: 6. The CDR3 is 13 residues long. CDR3 sequence (DNA): TGTGCCAGCAGTCCACCGACAGGGGGAGGCTACACCTTC. Amino acid sequence: CASSPPTGGGYTF.

The gene calls are TRBV7-9 and TRBJ2-1, with 10 bases matching TRBD2. Germline-derived CDR1 and CDR2 are SEHNR and FQNEAQ (reference sequence). The trim removed 5 bases at V and 5 bases at J, leaving 12 bases unmatched. This CDR3 is built from 17 residues. The CDR3 DNA follows: TGTGCCAGCAGCCCGCGGACTAGCGGCCCGTTAAACAATGAGCAGTTCTTC. It specifies CASSPRTSGPLNNEQFF.

The CDR3 sequence is CASSLEGILAGSYNEQFF. The CDR3 region has the DNA TGTGCCAGCAGTTTAGAGGGGATCCTAGCGGGCTCCTACAATGAGCAGTTCTTC. The chain combines TRBV27 with TRBJ2-1; 8 bases are a match to TRBD2. The CDR3 covers 18 residues. Losses at the gene ends were 2 bases for V and 0 bases for J; bases not matched to a gene: 9. CDR1 MNHEY and CDR2 SMNVEV come from the germline V gene (reference sequence).

This clonotype came up a few times. V and J are TRBV7-3 and TRBJ2-7; D gene unclear. The V gene's germline CDR1 is SGHTA and CDR2 FQGTGA. This CDR3 spans 15 amino acids. Trimming stripped 5 bases from V and 0 bases from J, with 14 bases between. As DNA, the CDR3 is TGTGCCAGCAGCCCCGACTTACAGAGCTCCTACGAGCAGTACTTC. Encoded protein: CASSPDLQSSYEQYF.

The V call is TRBV6-1, the J call TRBJ2-2; TRBD1 agrees at 9 bases. The V segment lost 0 bases and the J segment 7 bases; nucleotides outside the gene matches: 6. Germline V gives CDR1 MNHNS, CDR2 SASEGT. This CDR3 has 16 residues. CDR3 in amino acids: CASSEADRGAGGELFF. CDR3 nucleotides: TGTGCCAGCAGTGAAGCGGACAGGGGCGCGGGCGGGGAGCTGTTTTTT.

The chain couples TRBV12-3 or TRBV12-4 to TRBJ2-7; 8 nucleotides agree with TRBD1. The CDR3 covers 16 residues. After removal of 6 bases from V and 4 bases from J, the junction contained 14 bases not matched to a gene. CDR3 in amino acids: CASSNLPGQVSYEQYF. The CDR3 DNA reads as TGTGCCAGCAGCAATCTACCGGGACAGGTCTCTTACGAGCAGTACTTC.

Here the CDR3 reads CASSAEGWDNEQFF. CDR3 bases: TGTGCCAGCAGTGCGGAGGGCTGGGACAATGAGCAGTTCTTC. This chain connects TRBV2 to TRBJ2-1, with D possibly TRBD2 on 6 matching bases. The CDR3 is 14 residues long. Germline loops: CDR1 SNHLY, CDR2 FYNNEI. The ends were cut back, 4 bases at V and 5 bases at J, with 12 bases in the middle.

Many counts were recorded for this clonotype. The genes are TRBV7-2 and TRBJ2-2, with a possible D match to TRBD2 (8 bases). Deletions cut 5 bases from V and 6 bases from J, with 19 bases between. CDR3 size: 16 residues. In germline, CDR1 is SGHTA, CDR2 FQGNSA. The CDR3 here is CASSPGGLGSPGELFF. The CDR3 nucleotides are TGTGCCAGCAGCCCAGGGGGACTAGGTTCACCCGGGGAGCTGTTTTTT.

This clonotype was counted a few times. The V call is TRBV20-1, the J call TRBJ2-4, with a tentative D call TRBD2 (5 bases). CDR3 size: 13 residues. The V end lost 3 bases, the J end lost 0 bases, and 6 bases lay between the germline ends. Germline assignment: CDR1 DFQATT and CDR2 SNEGSKA (reference sequence). CDR3 sequence reads: CSASGVAKNIQYF. The CDR3 nucleotides read TGCAGTGCTAGCGGGGTAGCCAAAAACATTCAGTACTTC.

This clonotype was seen a handful of times. The V call is TRBV2, the J call TRBJ2-7; 8 positions match TRBD1. The germline CDR1 and CDR2 sequences are SNHLY and FYNNEI. The CDR3 covers 16 residues. V shed 4 bases and J 3 bases; nucleotides not matched to a gene: 11. In DNA form, the CDR3 reads TGTGCCAGCAGTGTAAGATCAGGGGGCGCGGTCTACGAGCAGTACTTC. Protein product: CASSVRSGGAVYEQYF.

The rearrangement links TRBV7-9 to TRBJ2-1; D is undetermined. V lost 5 bases and J 4 bases, leaving 15 bases between the germline ends. This CDR3 region has 15 residues. Germline V gene data show CDR1 as SEHNR and CDR2 as FQNEAQ (reference sequence). CDR3: CASSVRPRDYNEQFF. In DNA form, the CDR3 reads TGTGCCAGCAGCGTACGACCCCGAGATTACAATGAGCAGTTCTTC.

This clonotype was found a few times. This chain joins TRBV7-9 and TRBJ2-5; 7 positions match TRBD2. The J segment lost 5 bases and the V segment lost 2 bases, leaving 8 bases of the junction unmatched. This CDR3 spans 15 amino acids. Looked up from germline, CDR1 is SEHNR and CDR2 is FQNEAQ (reference sequence). This CDR3 reads CASSLFAGDLETQYF. The CDR3 region has the DNA TGTGCCAGCAGCTTATTTGCGGGAGATTTGGAGACCCAGTACTTC.